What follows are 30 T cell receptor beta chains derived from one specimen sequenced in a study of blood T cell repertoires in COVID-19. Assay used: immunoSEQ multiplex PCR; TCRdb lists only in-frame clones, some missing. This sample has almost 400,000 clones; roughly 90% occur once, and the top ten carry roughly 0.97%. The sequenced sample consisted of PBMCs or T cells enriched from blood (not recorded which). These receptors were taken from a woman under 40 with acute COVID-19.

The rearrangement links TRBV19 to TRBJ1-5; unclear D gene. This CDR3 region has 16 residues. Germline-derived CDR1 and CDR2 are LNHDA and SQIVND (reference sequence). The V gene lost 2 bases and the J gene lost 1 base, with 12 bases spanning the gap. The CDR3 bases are TGTGCCAGTAGTATAACCGAGACAAAGAGCAATCAGCCCCAGCATTTT. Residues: CASSITETKSNQPQHF. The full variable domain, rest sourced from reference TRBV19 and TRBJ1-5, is DGGITQSPKYLFRKEGQNVTLSCEQNLNHDAMYWYRQDPGQGLRLIYYSQIVNDFQKGDIAEGYSVSREKKESFPLTVTSAQKNPTAFYLCASSITETKSNQPQHFGDGTRLSIL.

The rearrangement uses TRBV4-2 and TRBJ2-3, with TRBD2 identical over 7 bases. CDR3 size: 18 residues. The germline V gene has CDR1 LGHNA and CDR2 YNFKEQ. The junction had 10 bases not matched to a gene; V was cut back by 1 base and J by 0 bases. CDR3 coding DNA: TGTGCCAGCAGCCAAGCCGGGGTTAGCGGGTCTAGCACAGATACGCAGTATTTT. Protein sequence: CASSQAGVSGSSTDTQYF.

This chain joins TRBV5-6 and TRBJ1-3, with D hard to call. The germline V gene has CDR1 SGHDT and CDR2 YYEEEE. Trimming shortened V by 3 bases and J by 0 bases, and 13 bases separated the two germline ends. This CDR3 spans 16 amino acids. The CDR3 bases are TGTGCCAGCAGCTCCCCGGGGTGGTTCTCTGGAAACACCATATATTTT. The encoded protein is CASSSPGWFSGNTIYF.

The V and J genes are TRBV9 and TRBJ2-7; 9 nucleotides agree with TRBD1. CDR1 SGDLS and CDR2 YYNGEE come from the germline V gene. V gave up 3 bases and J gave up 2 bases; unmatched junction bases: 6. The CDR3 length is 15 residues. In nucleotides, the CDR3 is TGTGCCAGCAGCGGGGGGGGACAGGGAACCTACGAGCAGTACTTC. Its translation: CASSGGGQGTYEQYF.

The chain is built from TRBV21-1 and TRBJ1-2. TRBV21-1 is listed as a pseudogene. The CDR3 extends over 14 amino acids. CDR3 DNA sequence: TGTGCCAGCAGCCCCCATCGGGGGAGCTATGGCTACACCTTC. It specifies CASSPHRGSYGYTF.

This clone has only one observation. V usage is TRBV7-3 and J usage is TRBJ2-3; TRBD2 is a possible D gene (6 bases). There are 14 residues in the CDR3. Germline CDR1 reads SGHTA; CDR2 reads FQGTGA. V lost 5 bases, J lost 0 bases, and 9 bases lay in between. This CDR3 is CASSGAGSTDTQYF. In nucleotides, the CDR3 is TGTGCCAGCAGCGGAGCGGGCAGCACAGATACGCAGTATTTT.

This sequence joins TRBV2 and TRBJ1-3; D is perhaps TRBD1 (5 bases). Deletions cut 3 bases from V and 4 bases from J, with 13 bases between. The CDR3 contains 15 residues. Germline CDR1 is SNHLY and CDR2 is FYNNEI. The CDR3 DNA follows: TGTGCCAGCAGTGACTCGATGGACACCGGAAACACCATATATTTT. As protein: CASSDSMDTGNTIYF. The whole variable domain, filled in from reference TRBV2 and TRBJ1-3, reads EPEVTQTPSHQVTQMGQEVILRCVPISNHLYFYWYRQILGQKVEFLVSFYNNEISEKSEIFDDQFSVERPDGSNFTLKIRSTKLEDSAMYFCASSDSMDTGNTIYFGEGSWLTVV.

The CDR3 sequence is CASSLAGTRRWDTQYF. CDR3 DNA: TGTGCCAGCAGCCTGGCCGGGACTAGACGTTGGGATACGCAGTATTTT. The V gene is TRBV28, the J gene TRBJ2-3; 8 bases align to TRBD2. V lost 6 bases and J lost 6; bases outside the gene matches: 14. CDR3 length equals 16 residues. CDR1 is MDHEN and CDR2 is SYDVKM in the germline V gene.

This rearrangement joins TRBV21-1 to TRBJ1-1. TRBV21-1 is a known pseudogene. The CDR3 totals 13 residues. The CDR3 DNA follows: TGTGCCAGCAGCGATCGGGGGGACACTGAAGCTTTCTTT. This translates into CASSDRGDTEAFF.

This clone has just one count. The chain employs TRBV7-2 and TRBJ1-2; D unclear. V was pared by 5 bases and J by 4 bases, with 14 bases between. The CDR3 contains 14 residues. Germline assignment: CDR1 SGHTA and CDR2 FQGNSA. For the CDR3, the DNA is TGTGCCAGCAGCCCAGCCGGGTGGGTCTATGGCTACACCTTC. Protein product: CASSPAGWVYGYTF.

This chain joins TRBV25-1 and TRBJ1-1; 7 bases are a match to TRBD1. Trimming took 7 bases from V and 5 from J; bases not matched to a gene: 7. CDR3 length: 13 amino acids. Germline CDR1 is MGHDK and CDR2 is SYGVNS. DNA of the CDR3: TGTGCCAGCAAGGAGGGGGCAGGGACTGAAGCTTTCTTT. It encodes CASKEGAGTEAFF.

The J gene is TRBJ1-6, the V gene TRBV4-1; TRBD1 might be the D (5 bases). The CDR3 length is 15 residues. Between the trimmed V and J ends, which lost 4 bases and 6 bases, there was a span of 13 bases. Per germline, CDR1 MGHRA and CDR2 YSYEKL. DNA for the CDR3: TGCGCCAGCAGCCCGACGCAGGGAACTAATTCACCCCTCCACTTT. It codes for CASSPTQGTNSPLHF.

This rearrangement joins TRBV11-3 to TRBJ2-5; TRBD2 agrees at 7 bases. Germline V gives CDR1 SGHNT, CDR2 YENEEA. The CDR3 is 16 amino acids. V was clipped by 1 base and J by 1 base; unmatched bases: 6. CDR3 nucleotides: TGTGCCAGCAGCTTAGGGGGACCTAGCGGCCAAGAGACCCAGTACTTC. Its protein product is CASSLGGPSGQETQYF.

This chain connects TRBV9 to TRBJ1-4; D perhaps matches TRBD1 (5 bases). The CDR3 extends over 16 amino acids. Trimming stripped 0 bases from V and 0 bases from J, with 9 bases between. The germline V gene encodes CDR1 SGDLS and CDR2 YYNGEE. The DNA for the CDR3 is TGTGCCAGCAGCGTAGCTCCAGGGACAACTAATGAAAAACTGTTTTTT. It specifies CASSVAPGTTNEKLFF.

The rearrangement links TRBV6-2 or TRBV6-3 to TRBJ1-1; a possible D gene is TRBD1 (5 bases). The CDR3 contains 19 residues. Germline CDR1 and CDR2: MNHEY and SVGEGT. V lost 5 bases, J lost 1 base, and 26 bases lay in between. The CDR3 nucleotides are TGTGCCAGCAGTCGCATCAACTCCCGACAGTACATACGGAACACTGAAGCTTTCTTT. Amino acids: CASSRINSRQYIRNTEAFF.

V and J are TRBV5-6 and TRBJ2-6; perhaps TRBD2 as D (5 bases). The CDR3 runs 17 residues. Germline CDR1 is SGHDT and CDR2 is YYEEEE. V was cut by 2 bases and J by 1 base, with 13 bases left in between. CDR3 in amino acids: CASSFGISMSGANVLTF. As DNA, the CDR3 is TGTGCCAGCAGCTTCGGGATATCCATGTCTGGGGCCAACGTCCTGACTTTC.

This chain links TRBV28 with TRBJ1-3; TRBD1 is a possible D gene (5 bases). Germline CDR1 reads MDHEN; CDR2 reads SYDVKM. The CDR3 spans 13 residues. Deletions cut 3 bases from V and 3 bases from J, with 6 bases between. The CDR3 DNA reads TGTGCCAGCAGTTTGACAGTTGGAAACACCATATATTTT. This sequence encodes CASSLTVGNTIYF.

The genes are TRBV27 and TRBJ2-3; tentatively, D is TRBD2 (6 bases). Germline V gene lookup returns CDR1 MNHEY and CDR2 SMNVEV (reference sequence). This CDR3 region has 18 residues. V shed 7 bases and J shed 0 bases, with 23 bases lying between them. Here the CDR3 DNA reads TGTGCCAGCACACAATCGGCGTTAGCGGCAACTAGCACAGATACGCAGTATTTT. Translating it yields CASTQSALAATSTDTQYF.

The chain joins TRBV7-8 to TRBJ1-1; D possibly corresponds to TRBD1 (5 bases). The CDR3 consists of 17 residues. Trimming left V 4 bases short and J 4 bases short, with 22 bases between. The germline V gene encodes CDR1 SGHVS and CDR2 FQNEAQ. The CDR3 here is CASSSLGGTSGGTEAFF. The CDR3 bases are TGTGCCAGCAGCTCCCTTGGGGGGACTTCTGGGGGCACTGAAGCTTTCTTT.

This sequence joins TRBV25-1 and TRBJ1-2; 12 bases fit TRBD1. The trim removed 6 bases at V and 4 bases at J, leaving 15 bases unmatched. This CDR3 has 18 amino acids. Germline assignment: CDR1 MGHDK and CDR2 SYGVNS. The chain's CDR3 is CASSPVPGQGAWTYGYTF. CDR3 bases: TGTGCCAGCAGCCCAGTCCCGGGACAGGGGGCTTGGACCTATGGCTACACCTTC.

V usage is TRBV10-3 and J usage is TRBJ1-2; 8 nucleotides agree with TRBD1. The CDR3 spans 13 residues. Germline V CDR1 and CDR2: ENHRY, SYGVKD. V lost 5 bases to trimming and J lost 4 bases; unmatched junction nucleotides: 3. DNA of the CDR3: TGTGCCATCAGTTTTGACAGGGGCTATGGCTACACCTTC. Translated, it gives CAISFDRGYGYTF.

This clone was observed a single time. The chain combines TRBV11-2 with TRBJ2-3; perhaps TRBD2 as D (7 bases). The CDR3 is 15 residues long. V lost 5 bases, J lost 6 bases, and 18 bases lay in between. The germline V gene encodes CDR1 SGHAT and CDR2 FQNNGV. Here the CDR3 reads CASSHRSGGWDTQYF. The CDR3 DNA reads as TGTGCCAGCAGCCACCGATCGGGGGGCTGGGATACGCAGTATTTT.

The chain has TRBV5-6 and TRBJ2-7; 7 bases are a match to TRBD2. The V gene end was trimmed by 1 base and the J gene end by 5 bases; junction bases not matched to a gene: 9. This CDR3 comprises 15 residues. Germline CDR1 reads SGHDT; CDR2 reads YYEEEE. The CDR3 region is CASSLIRGVPDEQYF. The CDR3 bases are TGTGCCAGCAGCTTGATCCGGGGGGTACCAGACGAGCAGTACTTC. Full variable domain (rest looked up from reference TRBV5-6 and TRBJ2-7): DAGVTQSPTHLIKTRGQQVTLRCSPKSGHDTVSWYQQALGQGPQFIFQYYEEEERQRGNFPDRFSGHQFPNYSSELNVNALLLGDSALYLCASSLIRGVPDEQYFGPGTRLTVT.

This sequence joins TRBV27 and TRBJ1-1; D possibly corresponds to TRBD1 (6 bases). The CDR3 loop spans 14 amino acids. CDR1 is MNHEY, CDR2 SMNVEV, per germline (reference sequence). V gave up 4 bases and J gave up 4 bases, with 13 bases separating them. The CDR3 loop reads CASSSHRVGTEAFF. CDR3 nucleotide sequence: TGTGCCAGCAGTTCACACAGGGTTGGCACTGAAGCTTTCTTT.

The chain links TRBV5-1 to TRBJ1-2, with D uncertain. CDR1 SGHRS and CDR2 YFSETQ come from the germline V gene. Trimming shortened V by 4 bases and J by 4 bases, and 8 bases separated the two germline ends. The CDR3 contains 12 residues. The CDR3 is CASSIDTYGYTF. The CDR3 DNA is TGCGCCAGCAGCATCGACACCTATGGCTACACCTTC.

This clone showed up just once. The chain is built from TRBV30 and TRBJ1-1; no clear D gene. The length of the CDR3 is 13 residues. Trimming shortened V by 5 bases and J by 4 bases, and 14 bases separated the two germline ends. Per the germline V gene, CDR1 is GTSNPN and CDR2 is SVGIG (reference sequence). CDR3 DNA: TGTGCCTGGGGGGAGGGCCTAGGCACTGAAGCTTTCTTT. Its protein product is CAWGEGLGTEAFF. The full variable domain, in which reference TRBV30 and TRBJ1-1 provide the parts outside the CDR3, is SQTIHQWPATLVQPVGSPLSLECTVEGTSNPNLYWYRQAAGRGLQLLFYSVGIGQISSEVPQNLSASRPQDRQFILSSKKLLLSDSGFYLCAWGEGLGTEAFFGQGTRLTVV.

The CDR3 protein is CASSSSGGAREQYF. The CDR3 coding sequence is TGTGCCAGCAGTTCCAGCGGGGGTGCGCGGGAGCAGTACTTC. The genes are TRBV6-2 or TRBV6-3 and TRBJ2-7; 8 positions match TRBD2. The V gene end was trimmed by 4 bases and the J gene end by 7 bases; junction bases not matched to a gene: 9. The V gene's germline CDR1 is MNHEY and CDR2 SVGEGT. The CDR3 totals 14 residues.

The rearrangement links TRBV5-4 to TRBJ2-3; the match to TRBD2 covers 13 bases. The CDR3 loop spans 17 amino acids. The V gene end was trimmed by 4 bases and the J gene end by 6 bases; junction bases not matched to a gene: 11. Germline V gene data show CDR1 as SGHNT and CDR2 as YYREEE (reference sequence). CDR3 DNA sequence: TGTGCCAGCAGCATTGGACTAGCGGGGGCCCCGGGGGATACGCAGTATTTT. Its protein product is CASSIGLAGAPGDTQYF.

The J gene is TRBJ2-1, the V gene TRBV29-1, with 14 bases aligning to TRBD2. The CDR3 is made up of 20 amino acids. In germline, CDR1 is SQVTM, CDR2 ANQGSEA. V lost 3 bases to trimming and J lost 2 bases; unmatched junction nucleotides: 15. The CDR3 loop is CSVDQIRGLAGALAYNEQFF. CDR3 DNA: TGCAGCGTTGACCAGATTAGGGGACTAGCGGGGGCTCTGGCCTACAATGAGCAGTTCTTC.

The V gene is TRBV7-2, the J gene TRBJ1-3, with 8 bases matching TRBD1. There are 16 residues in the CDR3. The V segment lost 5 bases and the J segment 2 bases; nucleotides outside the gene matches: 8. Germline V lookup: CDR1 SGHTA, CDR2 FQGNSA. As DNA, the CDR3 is TGTGCCAGCAGCCCCCGTCAGACAGGGGCTGGAAACACCATATATTTT. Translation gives CASSPRQTGAGNTIYF.